This T cell receptor (beta chain) was retrieved from a study of shared T cell receptors in the human thymus. Libraries were prepared by immunoSEQ multiplex PCR; TCRdb keeps only in-frame clonotypes and omits some of them. The data hold hundreds of thousands of clones, with 87% observed a single time. This CDR3 comprises 15 residues. The ends lost 4 bases at V and 3 bases at J; junction bases unmatched: 6. In germline, CDR1 is SGHTS, CDR2 YDEGEE. This sample was also put to use in a study of human thymus T cells. This second study says: Healthy Finnish infants undergoing corrective surgery for congenital heart defects provided the donor material. Resections from corrective heart surgery supplied the thymus tissue. Apparent skewing of V and J gene usage characterized both thymic and blood repertoires. Related research examined unrelated individuals and reported that their thymic repertoires overlapped highly.

Sequenced input: thymocytes. This sequence joins TRBV5-8 and TRBJ1-5, with 8 bases identical to TRBD1. The sequence was collected from a boy under two years old with a congenital heart defect. In DNA, the CDR3 is TGTGCCAGCAGCCCCCGGGGACAGGTCAATCAGCCCCAGCATTTT. This sequence encodes CASSPRGQVNQPQHF.